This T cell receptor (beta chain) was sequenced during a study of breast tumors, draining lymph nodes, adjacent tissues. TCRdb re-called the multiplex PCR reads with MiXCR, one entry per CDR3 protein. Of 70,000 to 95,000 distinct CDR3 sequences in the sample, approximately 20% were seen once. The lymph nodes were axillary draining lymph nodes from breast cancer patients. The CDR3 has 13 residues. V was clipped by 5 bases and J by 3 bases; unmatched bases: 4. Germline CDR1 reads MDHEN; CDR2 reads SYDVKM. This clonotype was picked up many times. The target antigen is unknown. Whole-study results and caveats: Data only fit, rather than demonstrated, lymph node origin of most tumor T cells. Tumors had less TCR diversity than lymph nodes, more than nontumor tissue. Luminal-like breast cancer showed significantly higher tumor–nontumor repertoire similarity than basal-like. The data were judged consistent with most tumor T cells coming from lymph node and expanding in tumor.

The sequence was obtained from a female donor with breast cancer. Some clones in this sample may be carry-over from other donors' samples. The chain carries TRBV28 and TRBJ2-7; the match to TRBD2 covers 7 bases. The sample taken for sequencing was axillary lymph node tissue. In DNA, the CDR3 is TGTGCCAGCAGTCCCCGGGGGGTCTACGAGCAGTACTTC. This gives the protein CASSPRGVYEQYF.